This T cell receptor beta chain stems from a study of blood T cell repertoires in COVID-19. With 5 bases clipped from V and 7 bases from J, the junction kept 7 bases outside the gene matches. This CDR3 contains 13 residues. Germline V gene lookup returns CDR1 MNHEY and CDR2 SMNVEV (reference sequence). Authors' data handling: Researchers report that nucleated cell counts were estimated from reference gene primer amplification. Some clones are missing from TCRdb's copy, which holds only in-frame ones; the method was immunoSEQ multiplex PCR. V and J calls and clone size follow that table, whereas D and trimming were derived from the DNA. The table includes around 140,000 clones, 84% detected once.

The genes are TRBV27 and TRBJ1-2, with 7 bases fitting TRBD1. Sequencing used peripheral blood. The sequence was collected from a human donor in a cohort sampled during active COVID-19. The CDR3 here is CASSAGAGGGYTF. The CDR3 DNA follows: TGTGCCAGCAGTGCCGGGGCAGGGGGTGGCTACACCTTC.